The following is a T cell receptor (beta chain) sequence with its context. Its cognate antigen has yet to be identified. Base qualities are not at hand, and no much larger clone is one base apart. This record belongs to a study of early T cells in non-severe SARS-CoV-2 infection (TCRdb year 2021). At the level of the whole study: TCR sequencing used bulk RNA from unsorted whole blood, so alpha and beta chains could not be paired. The paper as a whole reports these results and caveats: VDJdb matching was skewed toward anti-spike CD8 responses, so virus-specific expansions were likely underestimated and private and CD4 specificities were missed.

Library creation used 5' RACE. Sequencing relied on a NextSeq 500. Unique molecular identifiers were attached to individual cDNA molecules in the TCR library protocol so that sequencing error and PCR bias could be corrected. Sequencing covered both TCR alpha and beta chains, and within each sample the abundances of alpha and beta sequences were tightly co-correlated. Per the source publication's procedure: Decombinator V4 was used to perform V gene, J gene and CDR3 annotation of TCR sequences. Expanded TCRs were defined as changing significantly between any two time points under a Poisson model with p below 0.0001. TCR abundances were normalised to the total number of TCRs sequenced per sample and expressed as counts per million. MAIT TCRs were defined by TRAV1-2 paired with TRAJ12, TRAJ20 or TRAJ33, and iNKT TCRs by TRAV10 paired with TRAJ18. VDJdb, accessed 1 November 2021, was searched for CMV, EBV and SARS-CoV-2 annotated TCRs, with TCRs annotated for multiple antigens excluded. Through fastp at Q25 and MiXCR, TCRdb rebuilt clones from the public reads, retaining in-frame beta chains. Rows with one shared CDR3 protein collapse into an entry with the most common genes and DNA. These V and J calls derive from TCRdb rather than the authors' analysis. This sample has 100,000 or so distinct CDR3 sequences in its table, and around 13% of those were observed once. Of the sample, 6.2% is held by the ten largest clones.

Spanning cysteine to phenylalanine, the CDR3 consists of 13 amino acids. Only the CDR3 region is kept as DNA, spanning 39 bases read in frame from base 1. The CDR1 and CDR2 encoded by the germline V gene are KGHDR and SFDVKD. Trimming removed 9 bases from V and 7 bases from J, leaving 15 bases between the germline ends. The study was a case-control design nested within a healthcare worker cohort in London, UK, with weekly nasopharyngeal swab PCR tests and blood sampling. Between 23 and 31 March 2020, the week of the UK lockdown, healthcare workers were enrolled and then followed up weekly for as long as 16 weeks.

The sample was whole blood. The source of this sequence is an adult who was a healthcare worker with PCR-confirmed SARS-CoV-2 infection or an uninfected control (not recorded which). The chain uses TRBV24-1 and TRBJ2-1, with no confident D gene call. At the DNA level, the sequence is TGTGCCACCGTGGGCCCCGCGATGAATGAGCAGTTCTTC. This translates into CATVGPAMNEQFF.